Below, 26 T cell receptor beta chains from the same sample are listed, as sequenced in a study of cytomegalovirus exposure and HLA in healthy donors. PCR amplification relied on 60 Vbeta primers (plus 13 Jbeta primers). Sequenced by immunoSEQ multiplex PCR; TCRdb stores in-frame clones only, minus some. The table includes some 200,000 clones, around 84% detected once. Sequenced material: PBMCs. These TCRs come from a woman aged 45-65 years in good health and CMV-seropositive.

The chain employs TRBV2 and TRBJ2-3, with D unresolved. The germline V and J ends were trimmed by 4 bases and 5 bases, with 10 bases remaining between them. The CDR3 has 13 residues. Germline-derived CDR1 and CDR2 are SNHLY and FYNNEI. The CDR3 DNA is TGTGCCAGCAGTGCCTGGGCACTAGATACGCAGTATTTT. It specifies CASSAWALDTQYF.

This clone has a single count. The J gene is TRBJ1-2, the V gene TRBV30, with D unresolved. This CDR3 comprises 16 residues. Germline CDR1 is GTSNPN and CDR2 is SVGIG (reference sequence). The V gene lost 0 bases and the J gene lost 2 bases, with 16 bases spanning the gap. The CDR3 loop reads CAWSVRGPRRNYGYTF. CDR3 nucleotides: TGTGCCTGGAGTGTACGGGGTCCCCGGAGGAACTATGGCTACACCTTC.

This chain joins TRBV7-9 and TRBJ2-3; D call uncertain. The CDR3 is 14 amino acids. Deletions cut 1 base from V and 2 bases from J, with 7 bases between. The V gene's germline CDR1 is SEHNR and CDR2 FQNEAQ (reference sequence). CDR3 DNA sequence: TGTGCCAGCAGCTTAGTGGGCCCCACAGATACGCAGTATTTT. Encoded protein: CASSLVGPTDTQYF.

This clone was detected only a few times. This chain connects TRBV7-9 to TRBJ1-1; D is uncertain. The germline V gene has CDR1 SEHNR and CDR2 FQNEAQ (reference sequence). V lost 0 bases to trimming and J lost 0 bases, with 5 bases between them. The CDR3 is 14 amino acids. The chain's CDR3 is CASSLAALNTEAFF. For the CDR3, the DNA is TGTGCCAGCAGCTTAGCGGCCCTGAACACTGAAGCTTTCTTT.

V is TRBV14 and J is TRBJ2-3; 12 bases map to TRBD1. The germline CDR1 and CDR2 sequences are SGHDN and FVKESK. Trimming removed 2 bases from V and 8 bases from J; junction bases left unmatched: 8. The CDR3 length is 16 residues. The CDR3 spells CASSQKGTGGVGTQYF. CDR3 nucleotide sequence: TGTGCCAGCAGCCAAAAGGGGACAGGGGGCGTAGGTACGCAGTATTTT.

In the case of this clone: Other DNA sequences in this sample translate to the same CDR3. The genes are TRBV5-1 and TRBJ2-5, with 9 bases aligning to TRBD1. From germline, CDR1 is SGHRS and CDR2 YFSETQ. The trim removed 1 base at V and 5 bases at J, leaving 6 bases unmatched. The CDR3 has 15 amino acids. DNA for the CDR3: TGCGCCAGCAGCTTGACAGGGGGCGCGGGTGAGACCCAGTACTTC. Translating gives CASSLTGGAGETQYF.

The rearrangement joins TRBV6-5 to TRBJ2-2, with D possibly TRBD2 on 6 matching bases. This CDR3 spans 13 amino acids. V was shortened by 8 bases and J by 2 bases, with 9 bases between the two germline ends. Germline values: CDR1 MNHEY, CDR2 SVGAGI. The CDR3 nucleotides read TGTGCCAGCGCGGGGTTCAACACCGGGGAGCTGTTTTTT. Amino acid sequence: CASAGFNTGELFF.

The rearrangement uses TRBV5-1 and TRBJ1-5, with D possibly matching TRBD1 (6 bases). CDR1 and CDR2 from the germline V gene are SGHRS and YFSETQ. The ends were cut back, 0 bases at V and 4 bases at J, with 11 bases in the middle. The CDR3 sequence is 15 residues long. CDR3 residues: CASSLEGVENQPQHF. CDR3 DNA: TGCGCCAGCAGCTTGGAGGGGGTGGAGAATCAGCCCCAGCATTTT.

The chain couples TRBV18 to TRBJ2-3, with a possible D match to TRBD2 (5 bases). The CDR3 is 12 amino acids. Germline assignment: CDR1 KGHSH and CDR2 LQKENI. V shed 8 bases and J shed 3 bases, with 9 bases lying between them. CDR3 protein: CASALETDTQYF. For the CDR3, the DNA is TGTGCCAGCGCACTAGAAACAGATACGCAGTATTTT.

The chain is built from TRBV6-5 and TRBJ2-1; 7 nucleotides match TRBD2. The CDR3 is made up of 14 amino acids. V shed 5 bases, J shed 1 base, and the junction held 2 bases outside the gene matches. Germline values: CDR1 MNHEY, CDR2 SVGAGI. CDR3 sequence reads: CASSLRESYNEQFF. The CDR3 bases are TGTGCCAGCAGTCTGCGGGAGTCCTACAATGAGCAGTTCTTC.

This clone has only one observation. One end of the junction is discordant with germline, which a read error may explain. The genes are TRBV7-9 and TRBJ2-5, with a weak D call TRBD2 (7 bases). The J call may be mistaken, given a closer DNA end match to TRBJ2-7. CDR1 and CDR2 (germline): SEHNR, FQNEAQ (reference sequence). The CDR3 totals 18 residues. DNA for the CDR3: TGTTCCAGCAGCTTAGGGAAAAGGGGGGGGCTCCTAGTGTACGAGCAGTACTTC. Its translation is CSSSLGKRGGLLVYEQYF.

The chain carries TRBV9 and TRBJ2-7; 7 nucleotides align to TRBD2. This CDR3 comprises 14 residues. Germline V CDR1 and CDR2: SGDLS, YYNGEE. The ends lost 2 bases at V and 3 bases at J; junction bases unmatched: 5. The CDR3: CASSVGEGYYEQYF. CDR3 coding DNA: TGTGCCAGCAGCGTGGGGGAGGGTTACTACGAGCAGTACTTC.

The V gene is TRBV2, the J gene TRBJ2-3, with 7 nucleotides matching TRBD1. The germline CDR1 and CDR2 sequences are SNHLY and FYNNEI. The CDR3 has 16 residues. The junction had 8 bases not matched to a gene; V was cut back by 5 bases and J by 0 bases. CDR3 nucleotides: TGTGCCAGCAGTAAGGACAGGAGTTCTAGCACAGATACGCAGTATTTT. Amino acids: CASSKDRSSSTDTQYF.

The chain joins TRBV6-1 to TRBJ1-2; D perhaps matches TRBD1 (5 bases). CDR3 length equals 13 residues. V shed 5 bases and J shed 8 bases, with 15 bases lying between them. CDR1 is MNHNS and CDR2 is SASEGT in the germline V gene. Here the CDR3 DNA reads TGTGCCAGCAGTCCCTTGGGGCGAACAGGCTACACCTTC. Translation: CASSPLGRTGYTF.

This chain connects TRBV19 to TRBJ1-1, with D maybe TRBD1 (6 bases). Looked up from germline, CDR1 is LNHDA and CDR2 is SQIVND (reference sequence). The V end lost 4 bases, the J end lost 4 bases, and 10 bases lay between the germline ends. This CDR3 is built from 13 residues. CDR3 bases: TGTGCCAGTAGTAACACAGGGTTCACTGAAGCTTTCTTT. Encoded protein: CASSNTGFTEAFF.

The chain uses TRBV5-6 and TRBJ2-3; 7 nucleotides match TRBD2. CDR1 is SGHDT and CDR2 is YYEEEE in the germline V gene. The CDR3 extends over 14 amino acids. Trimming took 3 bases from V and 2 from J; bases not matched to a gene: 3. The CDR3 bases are TGTGCCAGCAGCTCGCGGGGGACCACAGATACGCAGTATTTT. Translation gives CASSSRGTTDTQYF. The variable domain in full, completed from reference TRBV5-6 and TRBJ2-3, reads DAGVTQSPTHLIKTRGQQVTLRCSPKSGHDTVSWYQQALGQGPQFIFQYYEEEERQRGNFPDRFSGHQFPNYSSELNVNALLLGDSALYLCASSSRGTTDTQYFGPGTRLTVL.

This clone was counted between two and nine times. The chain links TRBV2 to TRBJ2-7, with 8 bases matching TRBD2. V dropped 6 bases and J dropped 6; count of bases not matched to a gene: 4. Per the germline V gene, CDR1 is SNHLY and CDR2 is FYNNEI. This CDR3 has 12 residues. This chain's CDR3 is CASRRSGGEQYF. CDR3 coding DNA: TGTGCCAGCAGGAGGAGCGGGGGCGAGCAGTACTTC.

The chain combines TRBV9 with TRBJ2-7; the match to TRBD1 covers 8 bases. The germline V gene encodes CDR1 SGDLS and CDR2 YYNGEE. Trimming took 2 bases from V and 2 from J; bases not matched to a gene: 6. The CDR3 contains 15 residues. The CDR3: CASSVGQGITYEQYF. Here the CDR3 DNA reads TGTGCCAGCAGCGTCGGACAGGGAATAACCTACGAGCAGTACTTC.

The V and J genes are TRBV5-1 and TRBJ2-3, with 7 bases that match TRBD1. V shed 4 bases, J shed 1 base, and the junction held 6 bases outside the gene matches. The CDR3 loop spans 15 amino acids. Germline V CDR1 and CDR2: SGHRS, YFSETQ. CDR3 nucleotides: TGCGCCAGCAGCCTAGGACAGGAGGGCACAGATACGCAGTATTTT. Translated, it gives CASSLGQEGTDTQYF.

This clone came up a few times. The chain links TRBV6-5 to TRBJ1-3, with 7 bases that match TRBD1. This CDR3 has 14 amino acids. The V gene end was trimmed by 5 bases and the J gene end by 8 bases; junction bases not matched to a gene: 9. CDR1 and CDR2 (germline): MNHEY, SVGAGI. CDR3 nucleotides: TGTGCCAGCAGTGAGACAGGGTCTGGGTACACCATATATTTT. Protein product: CASSETGSGYTIYF.

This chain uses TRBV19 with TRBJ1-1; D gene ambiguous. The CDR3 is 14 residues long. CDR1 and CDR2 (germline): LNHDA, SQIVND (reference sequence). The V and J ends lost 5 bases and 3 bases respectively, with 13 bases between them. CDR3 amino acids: CASSPPAGYTEAFF. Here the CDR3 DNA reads TGTGCCAGTAGTCCACCGGCGGGGTACACTGAAGCTTTCTTT.

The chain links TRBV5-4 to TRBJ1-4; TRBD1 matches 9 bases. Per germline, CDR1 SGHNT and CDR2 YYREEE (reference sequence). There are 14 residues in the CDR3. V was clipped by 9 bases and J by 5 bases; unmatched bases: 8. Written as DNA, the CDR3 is TGTGCCACTCGCTCAGGGACAGGGAATGAAAAACTGTTTTTT. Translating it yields CATRSGTGNEKLFF.

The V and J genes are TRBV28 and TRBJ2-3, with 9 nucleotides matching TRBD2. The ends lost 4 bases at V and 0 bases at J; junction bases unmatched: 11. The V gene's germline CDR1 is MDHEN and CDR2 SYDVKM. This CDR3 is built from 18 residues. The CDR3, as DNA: TGTGCCAGCAGTTCCCGCGGGGGGACTAGCACTAGCACAGATACGCAGTATTTT. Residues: CASSSRGGTSTSTDTQYF.

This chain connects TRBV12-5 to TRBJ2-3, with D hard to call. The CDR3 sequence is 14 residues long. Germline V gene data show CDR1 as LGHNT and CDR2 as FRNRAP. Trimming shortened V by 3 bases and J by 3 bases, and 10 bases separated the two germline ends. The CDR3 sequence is CASGLLRLTDTQYF. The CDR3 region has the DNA TGTGCTAGTGGTTTATTACGGTTGACAGATACGCAGTATTTT.

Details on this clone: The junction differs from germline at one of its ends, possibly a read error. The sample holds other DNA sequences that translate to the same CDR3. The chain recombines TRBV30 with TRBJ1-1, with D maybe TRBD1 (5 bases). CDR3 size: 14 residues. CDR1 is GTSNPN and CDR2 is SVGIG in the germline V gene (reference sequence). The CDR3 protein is CAWRLGQMNTEAFF. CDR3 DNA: TGTGCCTGGAGACTGGGGCAGATGAACACTGAAGCTTTTTTT.

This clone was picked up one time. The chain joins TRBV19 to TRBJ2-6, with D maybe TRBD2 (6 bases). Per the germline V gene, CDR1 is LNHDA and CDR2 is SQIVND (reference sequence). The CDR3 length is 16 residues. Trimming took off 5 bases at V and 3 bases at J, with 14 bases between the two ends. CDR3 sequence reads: CASSGLRGFGANVLTF. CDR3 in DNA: TGTGCCAGTAGTGGTTTGCGGGGCTTTGGGGCCAACGTCCTGACTTTC.